This T cell receptor beta chain was found in a study of CD8 T cells in Susac syndrome. Trimming left V 6 bases short and J 7 bases short, with 12 bases between. The CDR3 sequence is 12 residues long. Germline assignment: CDR1 KGHSH and CDR2 LQKENI. RNA totalling about 0.5 to 1 ug underwent reverse transcription with random hexamers. Multiplex PCR with immunoSEQ amplified the TCR beta CDR3 across 54 Vbeta and 13 Jbeta. Via MiXCR, TCRdb re-called the immunoSEQ multiplex PCR reads, giving one row per CDR3 protein. In the table there are 300,000 to 350,000 distinct CDR3 sequences, about 90% of which are singletons.

Specimen: CD4+ T cells from PBMCs. V gene TRBV18 combines with J gene TRBJ1-1, with a tentative D call TRBD1 (5 bases). The receptor was derived from a human donor with multiple sclerosis. This CDR3 is CASSPDRDEAFF. CDR3 DNA: TGTGCCAGCTCGCCCGACAGAGATGAAGCTTTCTTT.